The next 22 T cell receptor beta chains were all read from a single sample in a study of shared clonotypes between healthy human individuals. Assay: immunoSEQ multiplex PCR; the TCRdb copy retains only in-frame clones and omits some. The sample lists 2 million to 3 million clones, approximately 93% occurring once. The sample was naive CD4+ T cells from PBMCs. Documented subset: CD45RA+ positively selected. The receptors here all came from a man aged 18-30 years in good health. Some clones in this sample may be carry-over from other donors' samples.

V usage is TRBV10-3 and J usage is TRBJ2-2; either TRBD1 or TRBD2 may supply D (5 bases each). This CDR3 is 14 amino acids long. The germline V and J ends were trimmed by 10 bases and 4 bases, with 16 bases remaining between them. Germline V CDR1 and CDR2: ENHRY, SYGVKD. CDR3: CASRDVRSTGELFF. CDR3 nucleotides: TGTGCCAGCCGGGACGTACGGAGCACCGGGGAGCTGTTTTTT.

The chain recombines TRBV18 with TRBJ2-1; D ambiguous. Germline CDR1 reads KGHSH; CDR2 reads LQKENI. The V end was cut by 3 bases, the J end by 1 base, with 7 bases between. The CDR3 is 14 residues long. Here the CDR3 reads CASSPDLSYNEQFF. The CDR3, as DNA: TGTGCCAGCTCACCCGACTTGTCCTACAATGAGCAGTTCTTC.

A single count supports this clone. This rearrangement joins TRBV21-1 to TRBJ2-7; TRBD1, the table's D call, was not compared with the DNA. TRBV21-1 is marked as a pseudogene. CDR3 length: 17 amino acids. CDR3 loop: CASSTGQGATGSDEQYF. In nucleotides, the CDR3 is TGTGCCAGCAGCACTGGACAGGGGGCAACCGGTTCAGACGAGCAGTACTTC.

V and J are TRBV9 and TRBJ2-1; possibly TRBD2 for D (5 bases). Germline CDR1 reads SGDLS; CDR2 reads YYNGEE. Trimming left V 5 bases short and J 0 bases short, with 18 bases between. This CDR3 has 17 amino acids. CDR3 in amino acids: CASSEERTPSSYNEQFF. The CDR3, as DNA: TGTGCCAGCAGTGAGGAGCGGACTCCCAGCTCCTACAATGAGCAGTTCTTC.

In DNA, the CDR3 is TGTGCCAGCAGTTTATTCTGGGGCCGGAACACTGAAGCTTTCTTT. Protein sequence: CASSLFWGRNTEAFF. The chain is built from TRBV28 and TRBJ1-1; possible D gene TRBD1, 5 bases. The ends were cut back, 1 base at V and 1 base at J, with 10 bases in the middle. The CDR3 has 15 residues. From germline, CDR1 is MDHEN and CDR2 SYDVKM.

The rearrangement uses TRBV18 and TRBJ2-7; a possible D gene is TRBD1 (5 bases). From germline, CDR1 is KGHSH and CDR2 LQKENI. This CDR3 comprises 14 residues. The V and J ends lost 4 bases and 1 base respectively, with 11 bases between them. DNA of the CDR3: TGTGCCAGCTCACAGGACACCGGATCCTACGAGCAGTACTTC. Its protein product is CASSQDTGSYEQYF.

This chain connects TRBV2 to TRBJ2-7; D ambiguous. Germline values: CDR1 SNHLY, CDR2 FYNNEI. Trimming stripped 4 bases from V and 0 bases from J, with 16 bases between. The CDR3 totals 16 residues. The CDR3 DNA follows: TGTGCCAGCAGTGGGGGTTTGGCGCTGAGCTCCTACGAGCAGTACTTC. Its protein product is CASSGGLALSSYEQYF.

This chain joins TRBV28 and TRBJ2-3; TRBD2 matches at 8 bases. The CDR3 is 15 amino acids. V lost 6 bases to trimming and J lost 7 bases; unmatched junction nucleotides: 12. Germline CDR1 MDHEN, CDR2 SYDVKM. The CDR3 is CASSTGTSLRHTQYF. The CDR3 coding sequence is TGTGCCAGCAGCACCGGGACTAGTCTCAGGCATACGCAGTATTTT.

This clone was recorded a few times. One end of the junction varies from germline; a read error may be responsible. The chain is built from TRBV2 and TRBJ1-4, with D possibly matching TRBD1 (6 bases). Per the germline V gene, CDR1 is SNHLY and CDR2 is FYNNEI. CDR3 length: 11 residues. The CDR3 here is CASQAGGPVYF. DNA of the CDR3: TGTGCCAGCCAAGCGGGGGGCCCCGTCTATTTT.

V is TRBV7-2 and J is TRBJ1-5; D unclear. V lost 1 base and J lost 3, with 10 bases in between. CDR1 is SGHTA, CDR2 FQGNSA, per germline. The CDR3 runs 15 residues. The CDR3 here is CASSLDSSNNQPQHF. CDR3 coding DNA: TGTGCCAGCAGCTTAGACAGTTCCAACAATCAGCCCCAGCATTTT. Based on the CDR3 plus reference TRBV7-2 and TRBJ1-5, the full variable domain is GAGVSQSPSNKVTEKGKDVELRCDPISGHTALYWYRQSLGQGLEFLIYFQGNSAPDKSGLPSDRFSAERTGGSVSTLTIQRTQQEDSAVYLCASSLDSSNNQPQHFGDGTRLSIL.

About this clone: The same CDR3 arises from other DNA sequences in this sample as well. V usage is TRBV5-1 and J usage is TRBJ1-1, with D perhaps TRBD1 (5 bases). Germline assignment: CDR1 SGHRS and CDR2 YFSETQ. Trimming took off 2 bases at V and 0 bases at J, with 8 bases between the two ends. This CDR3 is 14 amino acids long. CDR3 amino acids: CASSFQGLNTEAFF. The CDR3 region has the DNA TGCGCCAGCAGCTTCCAGGGCTTGAACACTGAAGCTTTCTTT. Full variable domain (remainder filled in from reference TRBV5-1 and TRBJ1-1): KAGVTQTPRYLIKTRGQQVTLSCSPISGHRSVSWYQQTPGQGLQFLFEYFSETQRNKGNFPGRFSGRQFSNSRSEMNVSTLELGDSALYLCASSFQGLNTEAFFGQGTRLTVV.

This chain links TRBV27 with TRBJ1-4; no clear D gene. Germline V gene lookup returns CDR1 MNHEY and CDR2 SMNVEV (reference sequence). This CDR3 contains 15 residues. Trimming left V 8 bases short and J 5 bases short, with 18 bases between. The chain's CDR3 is CASFPPGQANEKLFF. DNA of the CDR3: TGTGCCAGCTTCCCCCCGGGCCAGGCAAATGAAAAACTGTTTTTT.

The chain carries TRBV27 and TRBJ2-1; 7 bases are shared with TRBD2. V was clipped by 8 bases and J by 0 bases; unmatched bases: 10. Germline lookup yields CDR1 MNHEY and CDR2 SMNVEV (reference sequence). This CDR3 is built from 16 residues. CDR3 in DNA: TGTGCCAGCGGCAACCGACTAGCAGACTCCTACAATGAGCAGTTCTTC. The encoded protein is CASGNRLADSYNEQFF.

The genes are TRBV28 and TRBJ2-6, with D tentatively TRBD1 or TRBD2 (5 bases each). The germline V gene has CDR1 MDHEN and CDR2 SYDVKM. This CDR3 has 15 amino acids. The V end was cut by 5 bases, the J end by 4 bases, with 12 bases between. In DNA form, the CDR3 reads TGTGCCAGCAGTCCCGGGACGTTAGGGGCCAACGTCCTGACTTTC. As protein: CASSPGTLGANVLTF.

The CDR3 loop reads CASSSRDLSNTGELFF. CDR3 in DNA: TGCGCCAGCAGCTCGCGGGACCTTTCGAACACCGGGGAGCTGTTTTTT. The genes are TRBV5-1 and TRBJ2-2, with a possible D match to TRBD2 (6 bases). Germline assignment: CDR1 SGHRS and CDR2 YFSETQ. Trimming removed 3 bases from V and 0 bases from J, with 12 bases in between. This CDR3 spans 16 amino acids.

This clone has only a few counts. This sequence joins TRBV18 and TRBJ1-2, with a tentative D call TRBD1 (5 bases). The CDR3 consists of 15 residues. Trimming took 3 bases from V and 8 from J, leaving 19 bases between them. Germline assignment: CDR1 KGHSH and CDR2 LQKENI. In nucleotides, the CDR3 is TGTGCCAGCTCACCCCGGCAGGGAAACGAGGGAGGCTACACCTTC. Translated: CASSPRQGNEGGYTF.

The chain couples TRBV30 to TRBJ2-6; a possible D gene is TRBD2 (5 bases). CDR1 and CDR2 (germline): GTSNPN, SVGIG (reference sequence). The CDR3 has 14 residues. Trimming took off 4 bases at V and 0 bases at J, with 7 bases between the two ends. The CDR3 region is CAWIGGSGANVLTF. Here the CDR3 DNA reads TGTGCCTGGATCGGAGGCTCTGGGGCCAACGTCCTGACTTTC.

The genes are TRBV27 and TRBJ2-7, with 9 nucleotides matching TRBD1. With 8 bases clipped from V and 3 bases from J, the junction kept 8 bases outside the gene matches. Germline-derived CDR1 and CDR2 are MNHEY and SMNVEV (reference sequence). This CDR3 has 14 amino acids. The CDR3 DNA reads TGTGCCAGCGGTAGACAGGGGGTTTACTACGAGCAGTACTTC. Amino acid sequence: CASGRQGVYYEQYF.

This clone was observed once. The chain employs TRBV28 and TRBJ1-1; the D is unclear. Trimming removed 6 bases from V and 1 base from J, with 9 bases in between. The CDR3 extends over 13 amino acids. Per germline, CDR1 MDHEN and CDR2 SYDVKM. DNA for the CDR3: TGTGCCAGCAGGACCAACAAGAACACTGAAGCTTTCTTT. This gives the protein CASRTNKNTEAFF.

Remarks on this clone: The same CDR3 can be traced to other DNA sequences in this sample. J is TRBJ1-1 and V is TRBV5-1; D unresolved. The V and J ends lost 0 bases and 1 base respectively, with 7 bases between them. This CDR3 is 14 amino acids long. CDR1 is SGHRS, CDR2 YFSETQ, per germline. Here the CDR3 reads CASSLGAGNTEAFF. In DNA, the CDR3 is TGCGCCAGCAGCTTGGGCGCCGGGAACACTGAAGCTTTCTTT.

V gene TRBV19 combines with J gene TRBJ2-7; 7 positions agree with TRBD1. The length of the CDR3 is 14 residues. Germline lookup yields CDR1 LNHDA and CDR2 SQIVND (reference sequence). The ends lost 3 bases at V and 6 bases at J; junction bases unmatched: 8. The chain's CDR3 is CASSIVQGESEQYF. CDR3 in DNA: TGTGCCAGTAGTATCGTGCAGGGGGAGTCCGAGCAGTACTTC.

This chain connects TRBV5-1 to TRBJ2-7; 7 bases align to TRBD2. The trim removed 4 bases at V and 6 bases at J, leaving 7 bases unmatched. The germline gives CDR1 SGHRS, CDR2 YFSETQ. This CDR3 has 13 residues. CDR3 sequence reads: CASSRTSSGEQYF. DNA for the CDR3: TGCGCCAGCAGCAGGACTAGTTCCGGCGAGCAGTACTTC. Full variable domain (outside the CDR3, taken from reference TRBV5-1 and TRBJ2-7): KAGVTQTPRYLIKTRGQQVTLSCSPISGHRSVSWYQQTPGQGLQFLFEYFSETQRNKGNFPGRFSGRQFSNSRSEMNVSTLELGDSALYLCASSRTSSGEQYFGPGTRLTVT.